Following are 3 T cell receptor beta chains from one sample sequenced in a study of identical twins. TCRdb reprocessed the 5' RACE reads with MiXCR, giving one entry per CDR3 protein. The sample lists 450,000 or so distinct CDR3 sequences; approximately 15% were seen once. The data were also submitted as part of a second study, on yellow fever vaccine responses in identical twins.

Sequenced input: CD4+ T cells sorted from blood. The receptor source for this set is a woman between 18 and 29 years old in good health.

As concerns this clonotype: A read error may produce the germline difference seen at one junction end. This sequence joins TRBV7-7 and TRBJ2-7; D is tentatively TRBD1 or TRBD2 (5 bases each). Germline V gene data show CDR1 as SSHAT and CDR2 as FNYEAQ (reference sequence). The CDR3 runs 14 residues. The chain's CDR3 is CASSVGLASYEQYF. Here the CDR3 DNA reads TGTGCTAGCAGCGTGGGGCTAGCCAGCTACGAGCAGTACTTC.

In its sample, this clonotype was seen many times. This chain connects TRBV4-2 to TRBJ2-7; D is perhaps TRBD1 (7 bases). The CDR3 runs to 15 residues. Germline CDR1 LGHNA, CDR2 YNFKEQ. The V end was cut by 1 base, the J end by 7 bases, with 17 bases between. The CDR3 loop is CASSQGGTESREQYF. CDR3 DNA sequence: TGTGCCAGCAGCCAAGGCGGGACAGAGAGTAGGGAGCAGTACTTC.

This clonotype was picked up one time. The chain is built from TRBV12-3 or TRBV12-4 and TRBJ2-2; a possible D gene is TRBD2 (5 bases). This CDR3 has 13 amino acids. Between the trimmed V and J ends, which lost 8 bases and 5 bases, there was a span of 12 bases. CDR3 protein: CASLTGGTGELFF. The DNA of the CDR3 is TGTGCCAGCCTTACCGGCGGGACCGGGGAGCTGTTTTTT.